This section outlines one T cell receptor (beta chain) sequence together with its context. It has no known antigen specificity. No much larger clonotype is one base removed from it; base qualities were not supplied. CDR1 and CDR2, looked up from the germline V gene, are KGHSH and LQKENI. After removal of 3 bases from V and 11 bases from J, the junction retains 6 bases not matched to a gene. Reading from cysteine to phenylalanine, the CDR3 counts 13 amino acids. Kept here is only the CDR3 DNA, which spans 39 bases and is read in frame from base 1. Receptors were amplified or captured by the immunoSEQ multiplex PCR assay. For the multiplex PCR, a mixture combining 60 forward primers for TCR Vbeta segments and 13 reverse primers for TCR Jbeta segments was used. A multiplex PCR assay on genomic DNA amplified the CDR3 region of rearranged TCR beta genes. Amplified TCR beta libraries were sequenced as 87-base-pair reads on the Illumina HiSeq System. The authors' pipeline ran thus. A later analysis counted approximately 84 million unique TCR beta chains across the 666 repertoires, and around 9.9 million of these chains were shared by at least two donors. Raw reads were error-corrected and collapsed into unique sequences by a nearest-neighbor algorithm in which closely related sequences were merged to remove PCR and sequencing errors. CDR3 sequences were aligned to IMGT reference sequences to assign V, D and J gene segments. Each retained sequence needed at least a six-nucleotide match to both a V gene segment and a J gene segment. A rearrangement was called productive if the CDR3 had no stop codons and remained in frame with V and J, and every other rearrangement was called non-productive. CDR3 was defined according to IMGT convention as the region running from the second conserved V-encoded cysteine to the conserved J-encoded phenylalanine. Sequences without an unambiguous match to a single V gene segment were excluded from the earlier analysis of about 600 of the donors. An earlier analysis of several hundred of the donors classified V segments as functional when productive rearrangements were above 56.7% and as segregating when the standard deviation between donors was above 5%. A statistical classification framework was built for diagnosing cytomegalovirus status from the catalog of TCR beta chain sequences. A later analysis assigned V and J genes by comparing TCR nucleotide sequences with IMGT/GENE-DB human TR gene sequences. Using the TCRdist pipeline, a later analysis assigned CDR3 sequences along with most-parsimonious VDJ recombination scenarios. In a later analysis, each TCR beta chain was defined by its CDR3 amino acid sequence together with its V-gene family, and reads lacking a unique V-gene family were excluded. As a way to deal with suspected cross-contamination and a sequencing artifact, a later analysis dropped nearly 600 nucleotide sequences that were highly shared and had low generation probability. A later analysis calculated a clonal expansion index for each public chain from normalized within-repertoire ranks of inferred template counts. In a later analysis, generation probabilities were computed using a VDJ recombination model fitted to out-of-frame rearrangements, and the results were checked against IGoR. A later analysis scored TCR-TCR, TCR-HLA and TCR-CMV co-occurrence with hypergeometric tests, applying a repertoire-size bias correction to TCR pairs. In a later analysis, false discovery rates were estimated by permuting HLA or CMV assignments 20 times. In a later analysis, co-occurring TCRs were grouped with DBSCAN, and TCRdist sequence similarity was added when clustering was performed within HLA-allele-positive subsets. Co-occurrence clustering excluded repertoires with fewer than 30,000 or more than 120,000 public chains, plus five with anomalous nucleotide sharing. This immuneACCESS table, as held by TCRdb, lists in-frame sequences with V and J called but not all clones. Of the missing ones, under half trace to an unresolved V gene in checked studies; the others have no known cause. V and J calls plus clone size are reproduced from that table; the DNA served to infer D and trimming. The sample table records around 170,000 clones; over 70% of these occur just once. The ten top clones hold about 3.1% of the sample.

The cohort comprised several hundred healthy bone marrow donors. At the time of sampling, every cohort member was nominally healthy, though immune exposures that went unrecorded were likely present. The donor was CMV seropositive and belonged to the group of about 290 seropositive cohort members. A peripheral blood sample was provided by each donor, and peripheral blood mononuclear cells were used for TCR beta sequencing. The Qiagen DNeasy Blood Extraction Kit was used to extract genomic DNA from the blood cell samples. This sample is drawn from a study of cytomegalovirus exposure and HLA in healthy donors (dated 2017 in TCRdb). With respect to the entire study: An earlier analysis of a few hundred of the donors reported 276 Gb of sequence data and 117 million unique TCR beta sequences obtained from about 170 million T cells. About 300 gigabases of sequencing data and 70 million to 100 million unique TCR sequences made up an early release that covered several hundred HLA-typed donors. The genetic ancestry cluster associated with self-reported Caucasian donors included roughly 84% of the roughly 400 genotyped donors. The aim of the study was to test whether cataloging public T cell receptors could identify signatures of past pathogen exposure. The study used immunosequencing to profile the T cell repertoires of more than 650 subjects and linked those repertoires to cytomegalovirus serostatus. A separate validation cohort of 90 to 150 different subjects was used in addition to the approximately 700-subject first cohort. To predict cytomegalovirus infection status, the study combined high-throughput TCR immunosequencing, statistical association of individual TCRs with disease status, and machine learning. To study patterns of TCR occurrence, a later analysis re-analyzed previously published TCR beta repertoires from several hundred donors and added high-resolution HLA genotyping. In the later analysis, no new phenotypic data were used to find candidate immune exposures; instead, reliance was placed on TCR beta sequences and their occurrence across donors. An earlier analysis of roughly 600 of the donors used high-throughput TCR beta sequencing to judge whether each TCR beta V gene segment behaved as functional or pseudogenic. Donor age, sex, ethnicity and CMV serostatus were compiled alongside the repertoire data. A later genetic analysis used genome-wide SNP genotypes for about 60% of the roughly 670 donors, treating that subset as a discovery cohort. Every discovery cohort repertoire had been produced on one sequencing platform. HLA typing covered class I and class II loci at four-digit resolution. Typing coverage varied by locus: about 629-630 donors for A, B, C, DRB1 and DQB1; more than 500 for DQA1; around 610 for DPA1; around 490 for DPB1. Roughly five DR-DQ haplotypes were treated as single units for association and clustering because of strong linkage in the cohort. Among 398 genotyped donors of the cohort, an average of around 240,000 unique TCR beta nucleotide sequences were sequenced per donor, roughly 20% of them non-productive. Study-wide findings and limitations: A further reported finding was that TCR beta sequences accurately predicted the HLA-A and HLA-B alleles for most subjects in the first cohort. Linkage disequilibrium might explain the correlated functional status among segregating V segments, but an unknown experimental factor could not be excluded. A later analysis found that TCR association rates varied across HLA loci, with DRB1 alleles showing the most associated TCRs and HLA-C alleles the fewest. V-gene and J-gene trimming of TCR beta chains was associated with a missense DCLRE1C variant in a later genetic analysis, and the association was replicated in an independent cohort. A few of the identified cytomegalovirus-associated TCR beta chains were confirmed in vitro to be specific for cytomegalovirus antigens. Assigning TCR associations to individual alleles was difficult when HLA alleles, especially DR and DQ, strongly co-occurred. Some IMGT-functional V segments, including TRBV6-2 and TRBV6-3, could not be told apart with the 87-base-pair reads, so those segments were excluded. Cytomegalovirus status was reported to be diagnosed by the classifier with high specificity and sensitivity in both the original and validation cohorts. In this cohort, only TCR beta chains were sequenced, and detectable features were limited by the absence of alpha or paired-chain data. In a later analysis, several top co-occurrence clusters were reported to appear linked to parvovirus B19, influenza, CMV and Epstein-Barr virus. Specific HLA alleles were associated with roughly 16,000 TCR beta sequences at a false discovery rate of 0.05 in a later analysis. While some public TCRs were present in many individuals, most TCR sequences turned up only very rarely across donors. A later genetic analysis reported fewer N-insertions in productive TCRs among donors in an Asian-associated ancestry cluster than the roughly 670-donor mean. The presence/absence analyses assumed that sequencing depth was roughly uniform across donors, and that assumption may not be true. A cluster of highly shared sequence variants was judged likely to be a technical artifact of the sequencing pipeline. CMV serostatus was the only immune exposure information available for the cohort. In the study, some 180 TCR beta chains were listed as associated with cytomegalovirus. Because counts were too low, about 18 rarely observed V segments, including chromosome 9 orphons, were left out of the earlier analysis of roughly 600 of the donors. The authors suggested that the approach could potentially be extended to other disease states and immunological phenotypes. In a later analysis, HLA-associated TCR beta chains were found to be more clonally expanded and to have lower generation probabilities than equally common non-associated chains. An earlier analysis of approximately 500 of the donors showed that most TCR beta V segments appeared in productive rearrangements either about 87% or about 30% of the time, which broadly matched IMGT annotations. HLA typing was unavailable for some donors at each locus, so association tests used only the typed subset. According to a later analysis, most CMV-associated TCR beta chains appeared to be HLA-restricted, and the HLA associations seemed to be driven largely by CMV exposure.

The rearranged segments are TRBV18 and TRBJ1-1; TRBD1 fits 10 bases in the junction. The specimen was PBMCs. The source of this sequence is a woman in her forties or fifties in good health and CMV-seropositive. The nucleotide sequence is TGTGCCAGCTCACCGACAGGGGGCGGGCGGGCTTTCTTT. Its protein product is CASSPTGGGRAFF.